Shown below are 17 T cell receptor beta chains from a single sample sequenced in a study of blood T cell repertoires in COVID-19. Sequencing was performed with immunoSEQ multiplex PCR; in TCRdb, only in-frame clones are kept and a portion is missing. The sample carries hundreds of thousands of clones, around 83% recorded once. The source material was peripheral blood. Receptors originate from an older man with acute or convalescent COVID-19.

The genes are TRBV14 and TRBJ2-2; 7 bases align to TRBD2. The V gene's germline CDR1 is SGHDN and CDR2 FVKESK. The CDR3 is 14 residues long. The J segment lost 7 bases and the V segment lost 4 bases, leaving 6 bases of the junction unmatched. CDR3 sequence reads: CASSRDYRGGELFF. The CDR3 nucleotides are TGTGCCAGCAGCCGGGACTATCGGGGCGGGGAGCTGTTTTTT. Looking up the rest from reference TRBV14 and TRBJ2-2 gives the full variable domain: EAGVTQFPSHSVIEKGQTVTLRCDPISGHDNLYWYRRVMGKEIKFLLHFVKESKQDESGMPNNRFLAERTGGTYSTLKVQPAELEDSGVYFCASSRDYRGGELFFGEGSRLTVL.

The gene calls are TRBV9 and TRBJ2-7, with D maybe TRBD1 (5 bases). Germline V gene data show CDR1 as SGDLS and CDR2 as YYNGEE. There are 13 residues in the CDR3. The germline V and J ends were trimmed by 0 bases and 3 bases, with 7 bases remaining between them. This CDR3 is CASSVATGYEQYF. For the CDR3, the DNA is TGTGCCAGCAGCGTAGCTACAGGCTACGAGCAGTACTTC.

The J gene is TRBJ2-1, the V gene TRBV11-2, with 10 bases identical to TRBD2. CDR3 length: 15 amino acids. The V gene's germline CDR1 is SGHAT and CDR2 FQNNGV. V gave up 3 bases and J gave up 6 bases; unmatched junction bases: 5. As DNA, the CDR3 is TGTGCCAGCAGCTTGGGAGGACTAGCGGCCAATGAGCAGTTCTTC. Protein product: CASSLGGLAANEQFF.

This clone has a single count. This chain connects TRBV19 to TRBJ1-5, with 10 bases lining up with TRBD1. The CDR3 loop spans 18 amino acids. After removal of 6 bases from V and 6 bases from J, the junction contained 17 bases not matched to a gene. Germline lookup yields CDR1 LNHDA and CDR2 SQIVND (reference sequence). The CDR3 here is CASSPGTGEYWNGQPQHF. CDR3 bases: TGTGCCAGTAGCCCCGGGACAGGGGAGTATTGGAATGGTCAGCCCCAGCATTTT.

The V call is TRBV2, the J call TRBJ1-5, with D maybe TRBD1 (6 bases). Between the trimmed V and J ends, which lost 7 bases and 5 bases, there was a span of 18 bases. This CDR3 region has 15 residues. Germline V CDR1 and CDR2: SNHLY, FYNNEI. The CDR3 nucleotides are TGTGCCAGCACCTCTACGGCGGGGGCCGATCAGCCCCAGCATTTT. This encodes CASTSTAGADQPQHF.

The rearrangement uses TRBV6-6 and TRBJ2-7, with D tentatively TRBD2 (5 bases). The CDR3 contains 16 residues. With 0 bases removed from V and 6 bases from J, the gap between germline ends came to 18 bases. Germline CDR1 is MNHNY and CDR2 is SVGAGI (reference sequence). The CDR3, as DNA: TGTGCCAGCAGTTACTCGAGGGCCGCTGGTAAGACCGAGCAGTACTTC. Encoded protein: CASSYSRAAGKTEQYF.

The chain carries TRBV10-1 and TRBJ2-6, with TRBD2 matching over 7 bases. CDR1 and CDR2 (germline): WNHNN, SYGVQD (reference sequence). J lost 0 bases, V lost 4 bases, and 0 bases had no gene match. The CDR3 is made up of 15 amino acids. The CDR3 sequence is CASSAGGSGANVLTF. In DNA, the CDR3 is TGCGCCAGCAGTGCGGGGGGCTCTGGGGCCAACGTCCTGACTTTC.

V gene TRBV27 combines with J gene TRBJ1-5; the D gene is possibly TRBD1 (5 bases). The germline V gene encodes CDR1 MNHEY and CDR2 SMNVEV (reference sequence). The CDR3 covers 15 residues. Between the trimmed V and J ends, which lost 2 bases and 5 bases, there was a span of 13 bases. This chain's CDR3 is CASSLGLPGDQPQHF. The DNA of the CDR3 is TGTGCCAGCAGTTTAGGCTTGCCGGGGGATCAGCCCCAGCATTTT.

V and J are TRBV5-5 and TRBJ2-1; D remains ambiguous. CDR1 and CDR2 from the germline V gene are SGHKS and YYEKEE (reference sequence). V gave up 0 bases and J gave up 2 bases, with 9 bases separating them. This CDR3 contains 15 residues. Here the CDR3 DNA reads TGTGCCAGCAGCTTGGAACGAGGAGCCTACAATGAGCAGTTCTTC. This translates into CASSLERGAYNEQFF.

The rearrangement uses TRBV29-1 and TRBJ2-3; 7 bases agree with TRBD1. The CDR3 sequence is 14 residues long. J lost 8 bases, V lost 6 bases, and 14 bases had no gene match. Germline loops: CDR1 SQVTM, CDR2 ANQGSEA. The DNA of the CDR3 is TGCAGCGTCACCCAGGGGGAGTCATTAGGTACGCAGTATTTT. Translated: CSVTQGESLGTQYF.

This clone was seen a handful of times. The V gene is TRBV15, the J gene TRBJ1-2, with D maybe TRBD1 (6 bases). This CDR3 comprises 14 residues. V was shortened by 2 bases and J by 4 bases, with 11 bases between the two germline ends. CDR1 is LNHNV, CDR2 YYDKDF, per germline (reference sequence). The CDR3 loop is CATSRQGYSYGYTF. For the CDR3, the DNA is TGTGCCACCAGCAGACAGGGGTATAGCTATGGCTACACCTTC.

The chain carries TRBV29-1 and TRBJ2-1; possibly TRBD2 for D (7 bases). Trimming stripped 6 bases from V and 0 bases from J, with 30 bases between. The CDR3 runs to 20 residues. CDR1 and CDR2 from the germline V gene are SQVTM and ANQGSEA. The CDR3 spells CSVREGQGNWPADSYNEQFF. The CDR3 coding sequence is TGCAGCGTGAGGGAGGGGCAGGGGAACTGGCCAGCGGACTCCTACAATGAGCAGTTCTTC.

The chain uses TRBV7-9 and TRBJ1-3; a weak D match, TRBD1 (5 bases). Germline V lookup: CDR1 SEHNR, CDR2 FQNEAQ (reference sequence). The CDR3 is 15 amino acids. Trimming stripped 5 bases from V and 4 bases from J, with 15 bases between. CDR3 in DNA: TGTGCCAGCAGCCCTACGGGGGGACTGGGAAACACCATATATTTT. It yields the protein CASSPTGGLGNTIYF.

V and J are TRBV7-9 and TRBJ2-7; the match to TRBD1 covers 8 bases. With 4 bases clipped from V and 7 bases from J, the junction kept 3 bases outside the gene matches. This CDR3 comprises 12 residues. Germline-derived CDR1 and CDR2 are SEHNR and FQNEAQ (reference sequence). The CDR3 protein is CASSSYRGEQYF. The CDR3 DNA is TGTGCCAGCAGCTCGTACAGGGGGGAGCAGTACTTC. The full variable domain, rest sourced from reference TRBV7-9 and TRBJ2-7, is DTGVSQNPRHKITKRGQNVTFRCDPISEHNRLYWYRQTLGQGPEFLTYFQNEAQLEKSRLLSDRFSAERPKGSFSTLEIQRTEQGDSAMYLCASSSYRGEQYFGPGTRLTVT.

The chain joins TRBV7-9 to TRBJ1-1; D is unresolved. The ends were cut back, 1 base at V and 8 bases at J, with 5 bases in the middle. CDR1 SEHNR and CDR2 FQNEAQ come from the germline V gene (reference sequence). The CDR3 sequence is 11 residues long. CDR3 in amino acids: CASSLGLEAFF. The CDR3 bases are TGTGCCAGCAGCTTAGGACTAGAAGCTTTCTTT. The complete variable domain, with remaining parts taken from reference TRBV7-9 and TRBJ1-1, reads DTGVSQNPRHKITKRGQNVTFRCDPISEHNRLYWYRQTLGQGPEFLTYFQNEAQLEKSRLLSDRFSAERPKGSFSTLEIQRTEQGDSAMYLCASSLGLEAFFGQGTRLTVV.

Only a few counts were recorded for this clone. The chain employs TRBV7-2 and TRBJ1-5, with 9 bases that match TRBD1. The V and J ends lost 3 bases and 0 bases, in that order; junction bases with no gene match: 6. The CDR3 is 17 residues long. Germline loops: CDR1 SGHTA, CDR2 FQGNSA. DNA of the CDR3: TGTGCCAGCAGCTTCACGGGACAGGGCTATAGCAATCAGCCCCAGCATTTT. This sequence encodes CASSFTGQGYSNQPQHF.

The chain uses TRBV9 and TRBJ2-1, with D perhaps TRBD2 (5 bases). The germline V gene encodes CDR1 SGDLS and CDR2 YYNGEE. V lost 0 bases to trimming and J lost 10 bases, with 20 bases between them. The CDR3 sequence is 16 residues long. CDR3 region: CASSVASSLLSLEQFF. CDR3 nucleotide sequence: TGTGCCAGCAGCGTAGCTAGCTCCCTCTTATCTTTAGAGCAGTTCTTC.